This T cell receptor beta chain was recorded in a study of early T cells in non-severe SARS-CoV-2 infection. With respect to this clonotype: Its target is not known.

Unique molecular identifiers were affixed to single, distinct cDNA molecules. Each CDR3 protein gets one entry after TCRdb re-called the 5' RACE reads with MiXCR. The sample records tens of thousands of distinct CDR3 sequences, roughly 12% being singletons. The CDR3 totals 14 residues. Deletions cut 2 bases from V and 7 bases from J, with 11 bases between. The germline CDR1 and CDR2 sequences are LNHDA and SQIVND (reference sequence). Study-level points and caveats: Matching with VDJdb favored anti-spike CD8 responses (missing private and CD4 specificities).

Source material: whole blood. The source of this sequence is an adult who was a healthcare worker with PCR-confirmed SARS-CoV-2 infection or an uninfected control (not recorded which). This chain connects TRBV19 to TRBJ2-2, with D perhaps matching TRBD1 (5 bases). CDR3 DNA: TGTGCCAGTAGTATAAGGGGAAGGGGCGGGGAGCTGTTTTTT. It translates to CASSIRGRGGELFF.